This T cell receptor beta chain was identified in a study of spatial heterogeneity in lung cancer. General study findings and limits: Blood showed ubiquitous tumor TCRs more often at resection than at routine follow-up.

This clonotype was detected many times. Its antigen is currently unknown. Stated time point: blood at routine non-recurrence follow-up after resection. Frozen PBMC, nontumor lung or tumor provided whole RNA, which was sequenced unsorted. Trimming took 4 bases from V and 0 from J, leaving 9 bases between them. The CDR3 totals 14 residues. TCRdb re-called the 5' RACE reads with MiXCR, one entry per CDR3 protein. Here the sample spans about 87,000 distinct CDR3 sequences, around 19% being singletons. The chain employs TRBV12-3 or TRBV12-4 and TRBJ1-1; no clear D. This clonotype originated in a male donor with early-stage non-small cell lung cancer. The starting material was PBMCs, obtained at follow-up. CDR3 nucleotides: TGTGCCAGCAGTTCTAGGGTGATGAACACTGAAGCTTTCTTT. Amino acid sequence: CASSSRVMNTEAFF.